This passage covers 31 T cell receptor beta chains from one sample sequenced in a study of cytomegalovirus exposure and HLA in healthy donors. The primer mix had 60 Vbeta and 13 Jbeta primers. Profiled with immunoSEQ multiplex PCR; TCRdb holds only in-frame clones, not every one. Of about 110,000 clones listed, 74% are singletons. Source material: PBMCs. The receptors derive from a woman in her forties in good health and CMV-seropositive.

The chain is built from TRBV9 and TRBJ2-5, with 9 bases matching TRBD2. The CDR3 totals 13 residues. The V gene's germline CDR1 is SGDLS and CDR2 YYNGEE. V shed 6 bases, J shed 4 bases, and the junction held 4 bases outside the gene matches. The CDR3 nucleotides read TGTGCCAGCAAGGGACTAGCTTCAGAGACCCAGTACTTC. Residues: CASKGLASETQYF. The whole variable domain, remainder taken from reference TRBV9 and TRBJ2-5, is DSGVTQTPKHLITATGQRVTLRCSPRSGDLSVYWYQQSLDQGLQFLIQYYNGEERAKGNILERFSAQQFPDLHSELNLSSLELGDSALYFCASKGLASETQYFGPGTRLLVL.

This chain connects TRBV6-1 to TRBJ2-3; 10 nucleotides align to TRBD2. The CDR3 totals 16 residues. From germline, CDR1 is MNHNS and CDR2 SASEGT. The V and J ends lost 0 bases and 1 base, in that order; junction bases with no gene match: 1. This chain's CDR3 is CASSEALAGGTDTQYF. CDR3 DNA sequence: TGTGCCAGCAGTGAAGCCCTAGCGGGGGGCACAGATACGCAGTATTTT.

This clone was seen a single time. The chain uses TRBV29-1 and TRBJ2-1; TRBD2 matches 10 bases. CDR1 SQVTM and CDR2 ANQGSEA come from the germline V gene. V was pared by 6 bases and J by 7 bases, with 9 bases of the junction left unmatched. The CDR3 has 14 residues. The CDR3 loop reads CSVSGGAFINEQFF. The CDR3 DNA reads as TGCAGCGTCAGCGGGGGGGCCTTTATTAATGAGCAGTTCTTC.

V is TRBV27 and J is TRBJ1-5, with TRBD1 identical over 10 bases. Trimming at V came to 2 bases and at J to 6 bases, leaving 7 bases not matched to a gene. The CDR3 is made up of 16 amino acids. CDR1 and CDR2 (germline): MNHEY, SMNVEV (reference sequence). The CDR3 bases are TGTGCCAGCAGTTTAGGGAAAGGACAGGGGGTTCAGCCCCAGCATTTT. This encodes CASSLGKGQGVQPQHF.

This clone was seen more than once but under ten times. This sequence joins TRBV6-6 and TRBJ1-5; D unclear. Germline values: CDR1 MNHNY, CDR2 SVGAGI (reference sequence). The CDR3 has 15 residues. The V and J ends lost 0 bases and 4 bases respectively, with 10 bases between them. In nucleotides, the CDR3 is TGTGCCAGCAGTTACTCGACCCGGGAAAATCAGCCCCAGCATTTT. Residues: CASSYSTRENQPQHF.

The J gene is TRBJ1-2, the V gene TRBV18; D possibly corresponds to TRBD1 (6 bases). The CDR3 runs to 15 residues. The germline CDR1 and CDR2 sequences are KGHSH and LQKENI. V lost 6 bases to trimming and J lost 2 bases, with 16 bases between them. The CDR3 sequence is CASSENRDPNYGYTF. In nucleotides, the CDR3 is TGTGCCAGCTCGGAAAACAGGGATCCCAACTATGGCTACACCTTC.

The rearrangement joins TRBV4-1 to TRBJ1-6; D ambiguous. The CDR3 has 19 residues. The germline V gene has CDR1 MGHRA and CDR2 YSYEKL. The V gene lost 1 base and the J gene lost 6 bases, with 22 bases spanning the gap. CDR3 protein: CASSQVETPFLGANSPLHF. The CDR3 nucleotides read TGCGCCAGCAGCCAAGTTGAGACCCCCTTTTTAGGAGCTAATTCACCCCTCCACTTT.

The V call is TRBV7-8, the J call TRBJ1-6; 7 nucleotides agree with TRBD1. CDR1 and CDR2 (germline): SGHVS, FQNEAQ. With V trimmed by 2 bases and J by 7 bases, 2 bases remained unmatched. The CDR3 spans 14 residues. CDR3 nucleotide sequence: TGTGCCAGCAGCTTAACAGGGGACAATTCACCCCTCCACTTT. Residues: CASSLTGDNSPLHF. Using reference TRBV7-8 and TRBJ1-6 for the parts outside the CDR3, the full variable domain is GAGVSQSPRYKVAKRGQDVALRCDPISGHVSLFWYQQALGQGPEFLTYFQNEAQLDKSGLPSDRFFAERPEGSVSTLKIQRTQQEDSAVYLCASSLTGDNSPLHFGNGTRLTVT.

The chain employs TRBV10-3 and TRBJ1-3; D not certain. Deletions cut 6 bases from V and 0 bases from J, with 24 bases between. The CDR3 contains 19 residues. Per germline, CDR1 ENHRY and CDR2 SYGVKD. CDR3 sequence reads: CAISPLRLRVGVSGNTIYF. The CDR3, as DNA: TGTGCCATCAGCCCCCTAAGACTGCGGGTTGGGGTCTCTGGAAACACCATATATTTT.

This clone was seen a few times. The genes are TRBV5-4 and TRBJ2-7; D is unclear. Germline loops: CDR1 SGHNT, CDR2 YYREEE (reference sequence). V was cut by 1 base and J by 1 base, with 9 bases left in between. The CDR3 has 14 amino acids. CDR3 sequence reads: CASSLSQASYEQYF. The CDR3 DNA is TGTGCCAGCAGCTTGTCGCAGGCGTCCTACGAGCAGTACTTC. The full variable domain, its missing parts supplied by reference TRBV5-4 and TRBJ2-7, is ETGVTQSPTHLIKTRGQQVTLRCSSQSGHNTVSWYQQALGQGPQFIFQYYREEENGRGNFPPRFSGLQFPNYSSELNVNALELDDSALYLCASSLSQASYEQYFGPGTRLTVT.

Written as DNA, the CDR3 is TGTGCCAGCAGTTACTCCCCGACAGGGGAGTCCTACGAGCAGTACTTC. It codes for CASSYSPTGESYEQYF. This chain joins TRBV6-5 and TRBJ2-7, with 8 bases matching TRBD1. Germline-derived CDR1 and CDR2 are MNHEY and SVGAGI. The CDR3 runs to 16 residues. V was pared by 0 bases and J by 1 base, with 5 bases of the junction left unmatched.

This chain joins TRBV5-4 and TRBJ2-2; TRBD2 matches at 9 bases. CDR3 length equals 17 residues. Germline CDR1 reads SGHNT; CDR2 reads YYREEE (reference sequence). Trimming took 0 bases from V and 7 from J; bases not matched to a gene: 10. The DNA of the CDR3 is TGTGCCAGCAGCTTGGTGGCGCGGGGGGGCCAAGGCGGGGAGCTGTTTTTT. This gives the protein CASSLVARGGQGGELFF.

CDR3 nucleotide sequence: TGTGCCAGCAGCGTTTACGCGGGAACCTACGAGCAGTACTTC. The encoded protein is CASSVYAGTYEQYF. This chain joins TRBV9 and TRBJ2-7, with D possibly matching TRBD2 (6 bases). Germline V CDR1 and CDR2: SGDLS, YYNGEE. Trimming took 2 bases from V and 2 from J, leaving 11 bases between them. The length of the CDR3 is 14 residues.

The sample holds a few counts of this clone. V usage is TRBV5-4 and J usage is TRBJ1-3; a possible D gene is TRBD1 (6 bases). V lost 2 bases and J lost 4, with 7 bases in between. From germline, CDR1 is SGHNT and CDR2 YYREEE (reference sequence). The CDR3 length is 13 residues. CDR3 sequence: CASSLQGGNTIYF. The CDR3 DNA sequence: TGTGCCAGCAGCTTACAGGGAGGAAACACCATATATTTT.

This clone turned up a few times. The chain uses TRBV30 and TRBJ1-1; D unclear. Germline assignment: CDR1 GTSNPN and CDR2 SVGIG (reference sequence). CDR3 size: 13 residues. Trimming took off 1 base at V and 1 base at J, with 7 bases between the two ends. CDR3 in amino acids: CAWSANANTEAFF. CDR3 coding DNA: TGTGCCTGGAGTGCTAACGCGAACACTGAAGCTTTCTTT. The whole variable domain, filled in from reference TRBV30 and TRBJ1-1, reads SQTIHQWPATLVQPVGSPLSLECTVEGTSNPNLYWYRQAAGRGLQLLFYSVGIGQISSEVPQNLSASRPQDRQFILSSKKLLLSDSGFYLCAWSANANTEAFFGQGTRLTVV.

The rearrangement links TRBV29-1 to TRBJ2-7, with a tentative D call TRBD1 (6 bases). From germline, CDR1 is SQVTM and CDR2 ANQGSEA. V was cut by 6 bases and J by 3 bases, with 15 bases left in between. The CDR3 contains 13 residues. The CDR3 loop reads CSVEPGQGYEQYF. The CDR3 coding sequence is TGCAGCGTGGAACCGGGACAAGGCTACGAGCAGTACTTC.

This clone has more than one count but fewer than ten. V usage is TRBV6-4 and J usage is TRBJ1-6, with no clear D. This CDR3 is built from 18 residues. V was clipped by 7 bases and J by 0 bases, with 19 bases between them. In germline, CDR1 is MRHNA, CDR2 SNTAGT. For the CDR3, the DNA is TGTGCCAGCACCCTGCATCGAGAGGGTCGCTCCTATAATTCACCCCTCCACTTT. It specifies CASTLHREGRSYNSPLHF.

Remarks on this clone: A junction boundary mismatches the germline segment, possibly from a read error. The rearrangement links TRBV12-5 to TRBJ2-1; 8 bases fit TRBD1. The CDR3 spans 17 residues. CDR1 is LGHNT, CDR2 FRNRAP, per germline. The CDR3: CASSLISGRGRGNEQFF. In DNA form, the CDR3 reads TGTGCTAGTAGTTTGATTAGTGGCAGGGGGCGCGGCAATGAGCAGTTCTTC.

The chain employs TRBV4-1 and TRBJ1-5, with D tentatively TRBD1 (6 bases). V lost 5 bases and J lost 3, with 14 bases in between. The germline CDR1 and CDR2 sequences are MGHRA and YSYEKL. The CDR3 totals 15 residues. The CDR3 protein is CASSTQDSPNQPQHF. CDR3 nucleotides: TGCGCCAGCAGCACCCAGGACAGTCCCAATCAGCCCCAGCATTTT.

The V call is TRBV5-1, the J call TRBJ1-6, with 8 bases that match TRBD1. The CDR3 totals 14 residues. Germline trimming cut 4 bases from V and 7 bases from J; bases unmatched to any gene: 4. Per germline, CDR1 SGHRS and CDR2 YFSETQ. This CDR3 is CASSVGQANSPLHF. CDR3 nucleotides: TGCGCCAGCAGCGTGGGACAGGCAAATTCACCCCTCCACTTT.

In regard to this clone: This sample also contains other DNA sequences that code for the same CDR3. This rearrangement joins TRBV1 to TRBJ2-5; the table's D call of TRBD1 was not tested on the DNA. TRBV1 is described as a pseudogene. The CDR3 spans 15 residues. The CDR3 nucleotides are TGCACCAGCTCAAAGCCCGGGACAGGGGGCGAGACCCAGTACTTC. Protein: CTSSKPGTGGETQYF.

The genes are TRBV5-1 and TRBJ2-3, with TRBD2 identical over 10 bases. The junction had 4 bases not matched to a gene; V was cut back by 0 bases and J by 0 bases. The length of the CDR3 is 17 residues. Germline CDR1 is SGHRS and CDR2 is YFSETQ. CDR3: CASSLGASGGSTDTQYF. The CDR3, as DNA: TGCGCCAGCAGCTTGGGAGCTAGCGGGGGAAGCACAGATACGCAGTATTTT.

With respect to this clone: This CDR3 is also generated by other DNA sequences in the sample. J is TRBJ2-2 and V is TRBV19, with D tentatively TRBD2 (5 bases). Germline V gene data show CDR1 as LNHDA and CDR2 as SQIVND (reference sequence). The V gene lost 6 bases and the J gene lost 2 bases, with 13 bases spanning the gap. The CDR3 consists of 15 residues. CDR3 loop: CASRSEGLNTGELFF. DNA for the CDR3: TGTGCCAGTAGATCGGAAGGACTTAACACCGGGGAGCTGTTTTTT.

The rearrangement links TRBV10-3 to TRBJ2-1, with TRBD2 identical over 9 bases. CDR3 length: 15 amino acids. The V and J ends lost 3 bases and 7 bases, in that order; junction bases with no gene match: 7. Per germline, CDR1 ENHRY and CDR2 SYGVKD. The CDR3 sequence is CAISETAGGLNEQFF. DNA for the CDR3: TGTGCCATCAGTGAAACAGCGGGGGGCTTGAATGAGCAGTTCTTC.

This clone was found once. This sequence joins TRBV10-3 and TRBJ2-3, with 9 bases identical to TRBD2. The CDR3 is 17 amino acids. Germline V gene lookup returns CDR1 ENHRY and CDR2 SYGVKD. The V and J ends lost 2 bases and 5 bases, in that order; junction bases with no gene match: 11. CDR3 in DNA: TGTGCCATCAGTGAGAGGGGCGGGGGGGCCTTGGGAGATACGCAGTATTTT. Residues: CAISERGGGALGDTQYF.

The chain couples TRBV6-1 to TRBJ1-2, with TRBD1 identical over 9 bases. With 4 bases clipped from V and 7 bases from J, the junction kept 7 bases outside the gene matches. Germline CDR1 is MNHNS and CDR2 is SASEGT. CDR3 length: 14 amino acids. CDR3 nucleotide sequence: TGTGCCAGCAGTGTAGGGACAGGGAGGCCTGGCTACACCTTC. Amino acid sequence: CASSVGTGRPGYTF.

The CDR3 coding sequence is TGTGTTCTTACAACCGTGGACATTCAGTACTTC. The encoded protein is CVLTTVDIQYF. The chain links TRBV30 to TRBJ2-4; no reliable D call. Germline CDR1 is GTSNPN and CDR2 is SVGIG (reference sequence). The length of the CDR3 is 11 residues.

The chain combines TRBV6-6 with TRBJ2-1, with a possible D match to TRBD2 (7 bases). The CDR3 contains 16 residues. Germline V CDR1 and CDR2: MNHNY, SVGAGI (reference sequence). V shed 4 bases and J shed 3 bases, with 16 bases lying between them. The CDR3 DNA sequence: TGTGCCAGCAGTTGGGACTACAGGGAAAACTACAATGAGCAGTTCTTC. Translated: CASSWDYRENYNEQFF.

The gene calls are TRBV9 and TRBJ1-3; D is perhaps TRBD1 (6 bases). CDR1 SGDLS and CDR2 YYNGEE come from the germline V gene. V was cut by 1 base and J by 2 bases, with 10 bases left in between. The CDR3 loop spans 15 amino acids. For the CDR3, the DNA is TGTGCCAGCAGCGTAACCCCAGGGGCTGGAAACACCATATATTTT. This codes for CASSVTPGAGNTIYF.

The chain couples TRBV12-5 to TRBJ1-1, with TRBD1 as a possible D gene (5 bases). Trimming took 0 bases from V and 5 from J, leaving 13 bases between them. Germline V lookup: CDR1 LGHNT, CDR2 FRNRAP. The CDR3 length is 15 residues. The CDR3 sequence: CASGLVVGVGTEAFF. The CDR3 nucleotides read TGTGCTAGTGGTTTGGTTGTAGGGGTCGGGACTGAAGCTTTCTTT.

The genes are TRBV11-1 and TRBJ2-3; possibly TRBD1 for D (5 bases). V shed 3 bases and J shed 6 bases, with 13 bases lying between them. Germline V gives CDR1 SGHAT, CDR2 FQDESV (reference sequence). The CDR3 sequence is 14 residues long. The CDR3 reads CASSFSRVGDTQYF. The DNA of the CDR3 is TGTGCCAGCAGCTTTTCCAGGGTTGGGGATACGCAGTATTTT.